The 9 T cell receptor beta chains below all came from one sample that was sequenced in a study of cytomegalovirus exposure and HLA in healthy donors. PCR involved 60 Vbeta and 13 Jbeta primers. The method was immunoSEQ multiplex PCR; TCRdb's version includes in-frame clones alone and lacks a portion of them. The sample has about 180,000 clones; 60% to 85% are singletons. Sequencing used PBMCs. These receptor sequences come from a man between 18 and 29 years old in good health and CMV-seronegative.

This clone was observed a few times. CDR3 region: CASSYPAGEGNQPQHF. The CDR3 coding sequence is TGTGCCAGCAGTTACCCCGCAGGGGAAGGTAATCAGCCCCAGCATTTT. This chain uses TRBV6-6 with TRBJ1-5, with a possible D match to TRBD1 (6 bases). Trimming shortened V by 2 bases and J by 4 bases, and 15 bases separated the two germline ends. CDR3 length: 16 residues. Looked up from germline, CDR1 is MNHNY and CDR2 is SVGAGI (reference sequence).

A single count supports this clone. This chain links TRBV6-5 with TRBJ2-1; D unclear. V was shortened by 4 bases and J by 16 bases, with 20 bases between the two germline ends. CDR1 and CDR2 (germline): MNHEY, SVGAGI. CDR3 length: 13 amino acids. DNA of the CDR3: TGTGCCAGCAGTTCCCTCGACAACTTCCAATGCTTCTTC. Protein sequence: CASSSLDNFQCFF.

This chain joins TRBV19 and TRBJ2-1; no firm D call. The CDR3 has 16 amino acids. Germline lookup yields CDR1 LNHDA and CDR2 SQIVND (reference sequence). Trimming stripped 3 bases from V and 0 bases from J, with 12 bases between. The CDR3: CASSIEAASSYNEQFF. The CDR3 nucleotides read TGTGCCAGTAGTATCGAGGCCGCGAGCTCCTACAATGAGCAGTTCTTC.

CDR3 in amino acids: CSVAITGIWTLGETQYF. CDR3 coding DNA: TGCAGCGTCGCAATTACAGGGATTTGGACGCTCGGGGAGACCCAGTACTTC. The chain carries TRBV29-1 and TRBJ2-5; possible D gene TRBD1, 6 bases. This CDR3 has 17 residues. V lost 6 bases and J 5 bases, leaving 28 bases between the germline ends. The germline gives CDR1 SQVTM, CDR2 ANQGSEA.

V and J are TRBV7-9 and TRBJ2-3; 7 nucleotides agree with TRBD2. Germline trimming cut 4 bases from V and 4 bases from J; bases unmatched to any gene: 2. The germline V gene has CDR1 SEHNR and CDR2 FQNEAQ (reference sequence). This CDR3 comprises 13 residues. The CDR3 DNA reads TGTGCCAGCAGCTCTCGGGGGGCAGATACGCAGTATTTT. Translating it yields CASSSRGADTQYF.

This sequence joins TRBV6-5 and TRBJ2-1; D unresolved. Trimming removed 4 bases at V and 6 bases at J, with 4 bases between. CDR1 MNHEY and CDR2 SVGAGI come from the germline V gene. This CDR3 is 11 amino acids long. The CDR3 nucleotides read TGTGCCAGCAGTTGGAGCAATGAGCAGTTCTTC. Translated, it gives CASSWSNEQFF.

DNA of the CDR3: TGTGCCAGTAGTATTAGCGGGGACTACGAGCAGTACTTC. This codes for CASSISGDYEQYF. The chain has TRBV19 and TRBJ2-7; the match to TRBD2 covers 8 bases. V lost 3 bases to trimming and J lost 3 bases; unmatched junction nucleotides: 1. Germline V gives CDR1 LNHDA, CDR2 SQIVND (reference sequence). This CDR3 spans 13 amino acids.

This clone was observed a handful of times. The rearrangement uses TRBV5-6 and TRBJ1-1, with D hard to call. This CDR3 region has 14 residues. The germline CDR1 and CDR2 sequences are SGHDT and YYEEEE. Trimming removed 0 bases at V and 1 base at J, with 7 bases between. The CDR3 protein is CASSLGLKNTEAFF. The CDR3 coding sequence is TGTGCCAGCAGCTTGGGCCTAAAGAACACTGAAGCTTTCTTT.

This chain uses TRBV6-5 with TRBJ2-3; no clear D. V gave up 5 bases and J gave up 1 base, with 7 bases separating them. This CDR3 is 13 amino acids long. Looked up from germline, CDR1 is MNHEY and CDR2 is SVGAGI. CDR3 DNA: TGTGCCAGCAGTAACCCAGGCACAGATACGCAGTATTTT. Its translation: CASSNPGTDTQYF.